These T cell receptor beta chains were read from a single sample in a study of shared clonotypes between healthy human individuals. Sequenced by immunoSEQ multiplex PCR; TCRdb stores in-frame clones only, minus some. The profile shows about 980,000 clones, over 60% of them singletons. Sequences were obtained from memory CD4+ T cells sorted from blood. These receptors all stem from a man in his late teens or twenties in good health. Each CDR3 is given without its conserved first and last residue. Fields, in order: J gene, V gene, CDR3 protein.

>TRBJ1-6|TRBV5-4
ASSLPGTVLSPLH
>TRBJ1-2|TRBV9
ASSVARTDRTPSYT
>TRBJ1-1|TRBV19
ASSSRTGNTEAF
>TRBJ2-3|TRBV5-1
ASSSPGTDTQY
>TRBJ2-3|TRBV15
ATSSDRRSVDTQY
>TRBJ2-7|TRBV6-1
AIITPGLGREQY
>TRBJ1-5|TRBV19
ASSTGNQPQH
>TRBJ1-3|TRBV7-9
ASSSYLGNTIY
>TRBJ2-2|TRBV25-1
ASSEGDRADTGELF
>TRBJ1-4|TRBV10-2
ASRGQAEKLF
>TRBJ1-3|TRBV27
ASSLFTGNTIY
>TRBJ2-7|TRBV14
ASSLGPGAYEQY
>TRBJ1-4|TRBV7-9
ASSLHGEKLF
>TRBJ1-2|TRBV11-2
ASSATTGGGYT
>TRBJ2-4|TRBV6-6
ASHWPAKNIQY
>TRBJ2-7|TRBV10-1
ASSESGVSEQY
>TRBJ1-1|TRBV7-6
ASSPQGGYEAF
>TRBJ2-4|TRBV5-1
ASSLTPQEAKNIQY
>TRBJ2-3|TRBV10-3
AISAGQALAGNTQY
>TRBJ2-5|TRBV5-1
ASSLAVSDQETQY
>TRBJ2-5|TRBV18
ASSPPGSAETQY
>TRBJ1-5|TRBV5-1
ASSLDPGQGSNQPQH
>TRBJ1-1|TRBV2
ASSVAPNTEAF
>TRBJ2-6|TRBV19
ASRTSGLSEGSGANVLT
>TRBJ2-2|TRBV29-1
SVGRTDTGELF